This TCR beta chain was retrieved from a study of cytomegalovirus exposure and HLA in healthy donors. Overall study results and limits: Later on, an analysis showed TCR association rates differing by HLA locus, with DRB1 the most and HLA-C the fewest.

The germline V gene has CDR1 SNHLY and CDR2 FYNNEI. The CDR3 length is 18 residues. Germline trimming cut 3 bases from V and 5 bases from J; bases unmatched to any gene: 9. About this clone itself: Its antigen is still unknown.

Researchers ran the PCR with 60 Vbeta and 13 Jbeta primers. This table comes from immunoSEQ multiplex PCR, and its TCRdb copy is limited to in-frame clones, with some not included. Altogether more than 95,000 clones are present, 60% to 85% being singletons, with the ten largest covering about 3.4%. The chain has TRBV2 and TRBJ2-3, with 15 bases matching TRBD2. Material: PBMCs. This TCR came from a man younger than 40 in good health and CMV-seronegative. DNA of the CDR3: TGTGCCAGCAGTGATTCAGGACTAGCGGGGGGGCGGAGAGATACGCAGTATTTT. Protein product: CASSDSGLAGGRRDTQYF. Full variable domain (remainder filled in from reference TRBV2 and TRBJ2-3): EPEVTQTPSHQVTQMGQEVILRCVPISNHLYFYWYRQILGQKVEFLVSFYNNEISEKSEIFDDQFSVERPDGSNFTLKIRSTKLEDSAMYFCASSDSGLAGGRRDTQYFGPGTRLTVL.